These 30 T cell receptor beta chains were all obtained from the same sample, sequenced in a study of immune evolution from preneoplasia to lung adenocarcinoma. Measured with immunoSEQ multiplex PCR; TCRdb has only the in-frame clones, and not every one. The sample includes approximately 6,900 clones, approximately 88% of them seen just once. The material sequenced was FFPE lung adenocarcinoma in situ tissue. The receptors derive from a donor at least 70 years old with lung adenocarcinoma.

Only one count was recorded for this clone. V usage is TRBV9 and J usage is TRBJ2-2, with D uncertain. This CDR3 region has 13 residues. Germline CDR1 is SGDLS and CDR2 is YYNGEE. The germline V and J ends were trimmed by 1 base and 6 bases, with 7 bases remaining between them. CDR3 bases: TGTGCCAGCAGCGTAAGAGGCGCCGGGGAGCTGTTTTTT. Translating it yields CASSVRGAGELFF. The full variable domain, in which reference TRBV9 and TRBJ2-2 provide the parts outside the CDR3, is DSGVTQTPKHLITATGQRVTLRCSPRSGDLSVYWYQQSLDQGLQFLIQYYNGEERAKGNILERFSAQQFPDLHSELNLSSLELGDSALYFCASSVRGAGELFFGEGSRLTVL.

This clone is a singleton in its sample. CDR3 bases: TGTGCCAGCAGCTCATCGAGCCCTGGGCGAACGCAGTATTTT. Translated: CASSSSSPGRTQYF. V and J are TRBV11-2 and TRBJ2-3; no clear D gene. The CDR3 runs 14 residues. V lost 4 bases, J lost 9 bases, and 17 bases lay in between. Germline assignment: CDR1 SGHAT and CDR2 FQNNGV. Together with reference TRBV11-2 and TRBJ2-3, the CDR3 gives the full variable domain: EAGVAQSPRYKIIEKRQSVAFWCNPISGHATLYWYQQILGQGPKLLIQFQNNGVVDDSQLPKDRFSAERLKGVDSTLKIQPAKLEDSAVYLCASSSSSPGRTQYFGPGTRLTVL.

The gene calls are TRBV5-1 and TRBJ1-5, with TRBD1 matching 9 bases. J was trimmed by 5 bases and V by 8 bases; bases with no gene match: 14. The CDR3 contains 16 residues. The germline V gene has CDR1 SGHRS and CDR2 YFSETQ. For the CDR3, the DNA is TGCGCCAGAATCAGACCCCTGGGACAGGGAGATCAGCCCCAGCATTTT. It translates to CARIRPLGQGDQPQHF.

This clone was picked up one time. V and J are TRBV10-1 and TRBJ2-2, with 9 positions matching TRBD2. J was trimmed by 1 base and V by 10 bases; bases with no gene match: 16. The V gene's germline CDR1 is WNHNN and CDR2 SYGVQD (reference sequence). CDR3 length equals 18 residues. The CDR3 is CANNDVAGDWGNTGELFF. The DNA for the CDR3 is TGCGCCAACAATGATGTAGCGGGAGACTGGGGGAACACCGGGGAGCTGTTTTTT.

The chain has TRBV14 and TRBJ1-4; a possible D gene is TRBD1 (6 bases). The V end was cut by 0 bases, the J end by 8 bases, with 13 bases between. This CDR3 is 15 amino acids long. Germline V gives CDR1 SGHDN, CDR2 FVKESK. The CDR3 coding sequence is TGTGCCAGCAGCCAAGATCCGGGGGCGGGAGAAAAACTGTTTTTT. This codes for CASSQDPGAGEKLFF. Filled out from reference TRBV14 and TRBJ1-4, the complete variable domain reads EAGVTQFPSHSVIEKGQTVTLRCDPISGHDNLYWYRRVMGKEIKFLLHFVKESKQDESGMPNNRFLAERTGGTYSTLKVQPAELEDSGVYFCASSQDPGAGEKLFFGSGTQLSVL.

The CDR3 coding sequence is TGTGCCAGCAGCCCCTGGACGGAAGAGACCCAGTACTTC. Translation: CASSPWTEETQYF. This chain links TRBV7-9 with TRBJ2-5; D not certain. Germline lookup yields CDR1 SEHNR and CDR2 FQNEAQ (reference sequence). The V gene lost 5 bases and the J gene lost 3 bases, with 10 bases spanning the gap. The CDR3 loop spans 13 amino acids.

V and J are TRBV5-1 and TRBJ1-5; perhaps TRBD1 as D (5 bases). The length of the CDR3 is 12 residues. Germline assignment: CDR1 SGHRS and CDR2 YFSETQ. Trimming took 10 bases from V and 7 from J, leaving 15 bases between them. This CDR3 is CAPGAARQPQHF. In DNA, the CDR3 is TGCGCCCCCGGGGCAGCCCGGCAGCCCCAGCATTTT.

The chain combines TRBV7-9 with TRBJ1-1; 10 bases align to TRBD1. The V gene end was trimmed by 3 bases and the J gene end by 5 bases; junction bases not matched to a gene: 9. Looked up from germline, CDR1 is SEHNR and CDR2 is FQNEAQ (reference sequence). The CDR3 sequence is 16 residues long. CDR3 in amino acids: CASSLDRGFRDTEAFF. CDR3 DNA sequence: TGTGCCAGCAGCTTGGACAGGGGGTTCCGGGATACTGAAGCTTTCTTT.

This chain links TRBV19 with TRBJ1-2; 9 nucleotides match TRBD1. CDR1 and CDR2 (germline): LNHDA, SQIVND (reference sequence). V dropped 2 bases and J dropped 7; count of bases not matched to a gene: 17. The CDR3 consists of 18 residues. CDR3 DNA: TGTGCCAGTAGTATATTCGCCGGGACAGGGAAGTTATGGGGTGGCTACACCTTC. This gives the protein CASSIFAGTGKLWGGYTF.

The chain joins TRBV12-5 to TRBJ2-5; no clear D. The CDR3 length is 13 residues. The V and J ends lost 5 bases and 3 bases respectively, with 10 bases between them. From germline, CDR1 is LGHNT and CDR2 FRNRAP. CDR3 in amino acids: CASGRQLKETQYF. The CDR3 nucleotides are TGTGCTAGTGGTCGTCAATTAAAAGAGACCCAGTACTTC. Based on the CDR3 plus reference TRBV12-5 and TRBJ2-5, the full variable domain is DARVTQTPRHKVTEMGQEVTMRCQPILGHNTVFWYRQTMMQGLELLAYFRNRAPLDDSGMPKDRFSAEMPDATLATLKIQPSEPRDSAVYFCASGRQLKETQYFGPGTRLLVL.

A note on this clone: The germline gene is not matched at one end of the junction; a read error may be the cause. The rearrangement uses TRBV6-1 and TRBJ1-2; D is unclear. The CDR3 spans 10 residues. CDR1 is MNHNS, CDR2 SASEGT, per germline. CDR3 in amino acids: CASSDVLHHF. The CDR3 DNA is TGTGCCAGCAGTGATGTCCTTCACCACTTC.

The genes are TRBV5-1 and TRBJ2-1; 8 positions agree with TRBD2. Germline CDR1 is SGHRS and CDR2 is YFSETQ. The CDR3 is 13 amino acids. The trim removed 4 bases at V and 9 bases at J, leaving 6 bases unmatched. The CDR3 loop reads CASSPRGGGEQFF. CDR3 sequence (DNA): TGCGCCAGCAGCCCCCGGGGGGGAGGTGAGCAGTTCTTC.

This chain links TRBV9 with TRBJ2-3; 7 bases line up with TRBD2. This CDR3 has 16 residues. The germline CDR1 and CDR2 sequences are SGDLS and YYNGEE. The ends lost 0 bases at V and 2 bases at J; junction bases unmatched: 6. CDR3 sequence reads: CASSVDGGSYTDTQYF. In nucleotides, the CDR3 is TGTGCCAGCAGCGTAGATGGCGGGAGTTACACAGATACGCAGTATTTT.

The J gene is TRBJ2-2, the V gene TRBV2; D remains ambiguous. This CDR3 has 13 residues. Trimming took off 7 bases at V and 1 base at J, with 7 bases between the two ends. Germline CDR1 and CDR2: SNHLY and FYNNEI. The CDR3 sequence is CASTRQNTGELFF. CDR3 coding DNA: TGTGCCAGCACCAGACAGAACACCGGGGAGCTGTTTTTT.

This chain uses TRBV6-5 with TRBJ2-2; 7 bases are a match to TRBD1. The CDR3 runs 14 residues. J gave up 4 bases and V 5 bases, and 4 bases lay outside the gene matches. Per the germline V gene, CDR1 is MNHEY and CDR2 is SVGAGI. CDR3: CASSKTGPTGELFF. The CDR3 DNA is TGTGCCAGCAGTAAGACAGGGCCCACCGGGGAGCTGTTTTTT.

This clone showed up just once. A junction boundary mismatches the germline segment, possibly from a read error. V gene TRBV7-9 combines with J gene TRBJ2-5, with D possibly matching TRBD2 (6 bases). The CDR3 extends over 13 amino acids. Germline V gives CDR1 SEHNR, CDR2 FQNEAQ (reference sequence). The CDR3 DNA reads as TGTGCCAGCAGCCTAGCGAACGGCGAGACCCAGTACTTC. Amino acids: CASSLANGETQYF.

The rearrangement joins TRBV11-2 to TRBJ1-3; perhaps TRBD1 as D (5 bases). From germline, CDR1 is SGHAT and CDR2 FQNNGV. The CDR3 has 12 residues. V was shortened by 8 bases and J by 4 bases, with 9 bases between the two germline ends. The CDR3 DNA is TGTGCCAGCCGACAGTCCGGAAACACCATATATTTT. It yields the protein CASRQSGNTIYF.

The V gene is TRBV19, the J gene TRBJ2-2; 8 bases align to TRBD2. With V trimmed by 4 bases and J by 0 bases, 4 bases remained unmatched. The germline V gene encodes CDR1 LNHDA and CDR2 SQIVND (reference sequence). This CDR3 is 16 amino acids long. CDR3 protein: CASSKLLAANTGELFF. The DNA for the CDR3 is TGTGCCAGTAGTAAACTACTAGCGGCGAACACCGGGGAGCTGTTTTTT. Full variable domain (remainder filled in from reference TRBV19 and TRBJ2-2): DGGITQSPKYLFRKEGQNVTLSCEQNLNHDAMYWYRQDPGQGLRLIYYSQIVNDFQKGDIAEGYSVSREKKESFPLTVTSAQKNPTAFYLCASSKLLAANTGELFFGEGSRLTVL.

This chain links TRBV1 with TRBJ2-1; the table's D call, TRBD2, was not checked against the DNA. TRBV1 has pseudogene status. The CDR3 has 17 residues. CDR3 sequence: CTSSQSRLAGSYNEQFF. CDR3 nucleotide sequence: TGCACCAGCAGCCAATCCCGACTAGCGGGTTCCTACAATGAGCAGTTCTTC.

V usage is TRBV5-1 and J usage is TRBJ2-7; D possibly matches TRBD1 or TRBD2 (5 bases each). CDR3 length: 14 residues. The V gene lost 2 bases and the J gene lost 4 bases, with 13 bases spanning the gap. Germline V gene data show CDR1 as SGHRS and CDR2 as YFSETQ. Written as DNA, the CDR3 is TGCGCCAGCAGCTTCATTGGAGAGGGGTACGAGCAGTACTTC. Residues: CASSFIGEGYEQYF.

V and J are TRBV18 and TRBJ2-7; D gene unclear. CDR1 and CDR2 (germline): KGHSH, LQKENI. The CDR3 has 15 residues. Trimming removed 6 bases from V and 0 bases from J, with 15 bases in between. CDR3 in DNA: TGTGCCAGCTCCTCGAATACGGGTATCTCCTACGAGCAGTACTTC. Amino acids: CASSSNTGISYEQYF.

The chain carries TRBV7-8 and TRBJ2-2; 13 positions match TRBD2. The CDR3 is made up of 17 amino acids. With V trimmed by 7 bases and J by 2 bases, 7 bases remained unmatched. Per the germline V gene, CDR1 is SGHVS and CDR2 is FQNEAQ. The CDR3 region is CASTLTSGRPNTGELFF. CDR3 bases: TGTGCCAGCACCCTGACTAGCGGGAGGCCTAACACCGGGGAGCTGTTTTTT.

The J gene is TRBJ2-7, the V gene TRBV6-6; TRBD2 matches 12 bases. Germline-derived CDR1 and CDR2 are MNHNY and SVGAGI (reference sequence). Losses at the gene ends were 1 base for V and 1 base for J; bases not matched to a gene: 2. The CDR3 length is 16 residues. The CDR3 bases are TGTGCCAGCAGTTACTTAGGGACTAGCGGGTCCTACGAGCAGTACTTC. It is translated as CASSYLGTSGSYEQYF.

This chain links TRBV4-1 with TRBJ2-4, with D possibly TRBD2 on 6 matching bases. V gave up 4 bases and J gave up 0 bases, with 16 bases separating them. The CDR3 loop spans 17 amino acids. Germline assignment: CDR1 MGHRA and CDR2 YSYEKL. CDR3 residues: CASSLGTPGPAKNIQYF. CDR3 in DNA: TGCGCCAGCAGCCTCGGGACTCCCGGGCCAGCCAAAAACATTCAGTACTTC.

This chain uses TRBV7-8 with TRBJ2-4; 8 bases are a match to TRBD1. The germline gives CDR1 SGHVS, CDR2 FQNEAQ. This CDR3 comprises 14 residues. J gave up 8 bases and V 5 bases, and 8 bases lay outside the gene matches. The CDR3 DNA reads TGTGCCAGCAGCCTCACAGGGGGTAGGGACATTCAGTACTTC. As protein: CASSLTGGRDIQYF.

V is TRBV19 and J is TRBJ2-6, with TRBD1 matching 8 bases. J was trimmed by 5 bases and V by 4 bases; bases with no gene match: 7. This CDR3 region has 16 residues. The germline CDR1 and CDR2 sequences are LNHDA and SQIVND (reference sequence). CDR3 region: CASSRQGAGRANVLTF. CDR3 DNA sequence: TGTGCCAGTAGTAGGCAGGGGGCGGGAAGGGCCAACGTCCTGACTTTC.

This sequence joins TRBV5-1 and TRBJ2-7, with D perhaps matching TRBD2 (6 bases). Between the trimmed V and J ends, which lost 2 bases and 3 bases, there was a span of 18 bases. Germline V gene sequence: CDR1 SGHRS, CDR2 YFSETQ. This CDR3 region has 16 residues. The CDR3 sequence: CASSFYVAGYSYEQYF. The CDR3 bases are TGCGCCAGCAGCTTCTACGTGGCGGGGTACAGCTACGAGCAGTACTTC.

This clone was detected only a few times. The CDR3 sequence: CASSVQGLSEAFF. For the CDR3, the DNA is TGCGCCAGCAGCGTGCAGGGTTTGTCTGAAGCTTTCTTT. V gene TRBV5-1 combines with J gene TRBJ1-1; TRBD1 might be the D (5 bases). The CDR3 runs to 13 residues. The V and J ends lost 4 bases and 6 bases respectively, with 13 bases between them. Germline CDR1 and CDR2: SGHRS and YFSETQ.

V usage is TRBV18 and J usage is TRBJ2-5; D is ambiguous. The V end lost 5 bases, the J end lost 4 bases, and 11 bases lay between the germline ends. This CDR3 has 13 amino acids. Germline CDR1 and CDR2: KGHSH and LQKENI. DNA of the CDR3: TGTGCCAGCTCAAAATTTAGGGCAGAGACCCAGTACTTC. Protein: CASSKFRAETQYF.

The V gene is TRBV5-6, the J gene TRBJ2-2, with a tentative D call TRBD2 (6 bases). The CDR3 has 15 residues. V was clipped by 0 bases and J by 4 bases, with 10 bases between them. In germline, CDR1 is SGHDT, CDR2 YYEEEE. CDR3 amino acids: CASSLEGRRTGELFF. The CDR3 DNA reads TGTGCCAGCAGCTTGGAAGGGAGGCGCACCGGGGAGCTGTTTTTT.